Included here is one TCR beta chain sequence, with context. The record originates from a study of control samples from healthy donors and cancer patients. Assay: immunoSEQ multiplex PCR; the TCRdb copy retains only in-frame clones and omits some. The sample shows about 71,000 clones, over 85% of them seen only once. The germline gives CDR1 GTSNPN, CDR2 SVGIG (reference sequence). V was cut by 0 bases and J by 5 bases, with 10 bases left in between. The CDR3 contains 13 residues. The sequencing sample was made of PBMCs. V and J are TRBV30 and TRBJ1-1; D possibly corresponds to TRBD1 (5 bases). This sequence originates from a man in his 60s with lung cancer. CDR3 coding DNA: TGTGCCTGGAGTGTAACCAGGGCGACTGAAGCTTTCTTT. This sequence encodes CAWSVTRATEAFF.